These 23 T cell receptor beta chains share one sample of origin, sequenced in a study of blood T cell repertoires in COVID-19. Only in-frame clones appear in the TCRdb table, and some are missing; sequencing was by immunoSEQ multiplex PCR. This table has 150,000 to 200,000 clones, around 90% appearing once. The sample was peripheral blood. Receptor source: a man between 45 and 60 years old with acute or convalescent COVID-19.

The V and J genes are TRBV28 and TRBJ2-1; a weak D match, TRBD2 (6 bases). The V gene's germline CDR1 is MDHEN and CDR2 SYDVKM. V lost 7 bases, J lost 2 bases, and 12 bases lay in between. The length of the CDR3 is 14 residues. DNA for the CDR3: TGTGCCAGCAAGGAGGCGGGGACCTACAATGAGCAGTTCTTC. Amino acid sequence: CASKEAGTYNEQFF.

The J gene is TRBJ2-7, the V gene TRBV19; unclear D gene. V was pared by 2 bases and J by 3 bases, with 11 bases between. CDR1 LNHDA and CDR2 SQIVND come from the germline V gene (reference sequence). The CDR3 totals 14 residues. CDR3 DNA sequence: TGTGCCAGTAGTATAACCGGTCCAATCTACGAGCAGTACTTC. Protein sequence: CASSITGPIYEQYF.

The chain links TRBV27 to TRBJ2-1, with D possibly TRBD2 on 5 matching bases. This CDR3 has 16 residues. V lost 1 base and J lost 2, with 12 bases in between. CDR1 and CDR2 (germline): MNHEY, SMNVEV (reference sequence). CDR3 in DNA: TGTGCCAGCAGTTTATTGGGTACTAGGGCCTACAATGAGCAGTTCTTC. It specifies CASSLLGTRAYNEQFF.

J is TRBJ2-5 and V is TRBV25-1; a weak D match, TRBD2 (6 bases). From germline, CDR1 is MGHDK and CDR2 SYGVNS. Trimming removed 4 bases at V and 3 bases at J, with 15 bases between. The length of the CDR3 is 15 residues. The CDR3 bases are TGTGCCAGCAGTGGAGGTGGGGCTAGCGAAGAGACCCAGTACTTC. Amino acids: CASSGGGASEETQYF.

The chain combines TRBV5-1 with TRBJ2-3; 15 nucleotides line up with TRBD2. The CDR3 is 21 residues long. J was trimmed by 2 bases and V by 0 bases; bases with no gene match: 13. Germline V CDR1 and CDR2: SGHRS, YFSETQ. CDR3 loop: CASSLARTSGGATRDTDTQYF. CDR3 sequence (DNA): TGCGCCAGCAGCTTGGCCCGGACTAGCGGGGGGGCGACACGAGACACAGATACGCAGTATTTT.

The chain recombines TRBV27 with TRBJ2-3; D may be TRBD2 (6 bases). CDR1 and CDR2 (germline): MNHEY, SMNVEV (reference sequence). The V gene lost 5 bases and the J gene lost 3 bases, with 9 bases spanning the gap. The CDR3 consists of 13 residues. The CDR3 is CASSPGLTDTQYF. The DNA for the CDR3 is TGTGCCAGCAGTCCGGGACTGACAGATACGCAGTATTTT.

The chain carries TRBV7-6 and TRBJ1-4; 9 bases line up with TRBD1. Trimming removed 1 base from V and 7 bases from J; junction bases left unmatched: 4. Germline lookup yields CDR1 SGHVS and CDR2 FNYEAQ. The CDR3 totals 15 residues. The CDR3 sequence: CASSLGATGGEKLFF. CDR3 nucleotide sequence: TGTGCCAGCAGCTTAGGCGCGACAGGGGGTGAAAAACTGTTTTTT.

The chain employs TRBV6-1 and TRBJ1-5; a possible D gene is TRBD1 (5 bases). The V and J ends lost 2 bases and 4 bases respectively, with 18 bases between them. The germline CDR1 and CDR2 sequences are MNHNS and SASEGT. This CDR3 has 17 amino acids. The CDR3 loop reads CASSENPATDNNQPQHF. DNA for the CDR3: TGTGCCAGCAGTGAAAATCCGGCGACAGATAATAATCAGCCCCAGCATTTT.

The V call is TRBV28, the J call TRBJ1-4, with D possibly TRBD1 on 6 matching bases. Germline V gene lookup returns CDR1 MDHEN and CDR2 SYDVKM. The CDR3 consists of 16 residues. V lost 6 bases to trimming and J lost 7 bases, with 21 bases between them. The CDR3 DNA sequence: TGTGCCAGCAGATCTTCGATCAGGGGCGACGGTGAAAAACTGTTTTTT. Translation: CASRSSIRGDGEKLFF.

The chain couples TRBV11-2 to TRBJ2-7; weak D call: TRBD2 (5 bases). The V end lost 1 base, the J end lost 4 bases, and 8 bases lay between the germline ends. Germline V CDR1 and CDR2: SGHAT, FQNNGV. CDR3 length: 13 residues. The CDR3 is CASSLGLLYEQYF. The CDR3 DNA sequence: TGTGCCAGCAGCTTAGGACTACTATACGAGCAGTACTTC.

The V gene is TRBV9, the J gene TRBJ1-1, with 10 bases identical to TRBD1. Unmatched junction bases numbered 5, after V lost 0 bases and J lost 0 bases. The V gene's germline CDR1 is SGDLS and CDR2 YYNGEE. This CDR3 comprises 17 residues. The CDR3 sequence: CASSVGDRGYVNTEAFF. Written as DNA, the CDR3 is TGTGCCAGCAGCGTAGGGGACAGGGGTTATGTGAACACTGAAGCTTTCTTT. The whole variable domain, filled in from reference TRBV9 and TRBJ1-1, reads DSGVTQTPKHLITATGQRVTLRCSPRSGDLSVYWYQQSLDQGLQFLIQYYNGEERAKGNILERFSAQQFPDLHSELNLSSLELGDSALYFCASSVGDRGYVNTEAFFGQGTRLTVV.

This clone was observed a handful of times. V is TRBV7-9 and J is TRBJ2-2, with D perhaps TRBD1 (6 bases). Germline-derived CDR1 and CDR2 are SEHNR and FQNEAQ (reference sequence). Trimming cost V 6 bases and J 5 bases, with 10 bases left between them. CDR3 length: 13 amino acids. CDR3 residues: CASSKGGTGELFF. In DNA, the CDR3 is TGTGCCAGCAGTAAAGGGGGTACCGGGGAGCTGTTTTTT.

The CDR3 loop reads CASSPRTGKYYEQYF. The CDR3 DNA sequence: TGTGCCAGCAGTCCAAGGACAGGCAAGTACTACGAGCAGTACTTC. This sequence joins TRBV27 and TRBJ2-7; 7 bases are shared with TRBD1. Trimming at V came to 5 bases and at J to 3 bases, leaving 10 bases not matched to a gene. The CDR3 extends over 15 amino acids. The V gene's germline CDR1 is MNHEY and CDR2 SMNVEV (reference sequence).

This chain links TRBV29-1 with TRBJ2-1, with D tentatively TRBD1 (5 bases). The germline V gene has CDR1 SQVTM and CDR2 ANQGSEA. The V gene lost 2 bases and the J gene lost 0 bases, with 8 bases spanning the gap. The CDR3 length is 14 residues. The CDR3 here is CSVERGSSYNEQFF. CDR3 coding DNA: TGCAGCGTTGAAAGGGGAAGCTCCTACAATGAGCAGTTCTTC.

This sequence joins TRBV27 and TRBJ1-1; D ambiguous. CDR1 is MNHEY and CDR2 is SMNVEV in the germline V gene (reference sequence). V shed 8 bases and J shed 1 base, with 11 bases lying between them. The CDR3 has 13 residues. The CDR3 loop reads CASSTRGNTEAFF. The CDR3 DNA is TGTGCCAGCTCCACTCGGGGGAACACTGAAGCTTTCTTT.

This clone occurred once. The V gene is TRBV23-1, the J gene TRBJ2-1; no clear D gene. TRBV23-1 belongs to the ORF category, with a function that is uncertain. The CDR3 contains 12 residues. With 7 bases removed from V and 5 bases from J, the gap between germline ends came to 9 bases. This CDR3 is CASTYRDNEQFF. The DNA for the CDR3 is TGCGCCAGCACCTACAGAGACAATGAGCAGTTCTTC.

A single count supports this clone. The chain is built from TRBV7-3 and TRBJ2-6, with D perhaps TRBD1 (6 bases). With 5 bases removed from V and 2 bases from J, the gap between germline ends came to 7 bases. The germline gives CDR1 SGHTA, CDR2 FQGTGA. The CDR3 covers 14 residues. The CDR3 region is CASSPGAGANVLTF. The CDR3 DNA reads TGTGCCAGCAGCCCAGGGGCTGGGGCCAACGTCCTGACTTTC.

The chain carries TRBV28 and TRBJ2-7, with 9 positions matching TRBD1. Per the germline V gene, CDR1 is MDHEN and CDR2 is SYDVKM. The CDR3 is 12 amino acids. Trimming took 6 bases from V and 7 from J; bases not matched to a gene: 4. This chain's CDR3 is CASRGQGWEQYV. The CDR3 coding sequence is TGTGCCAGCAGGGGACAGGGATGGGAGCAGTACGTC.

A single count supports this clone. The CDR3 bases are TGTGCCAGCAGGCGGAGTAGCGACACAGATACGCAGTATTTT. This translates into CASRRSSDTDTQYF. V usage is TRBV5-4 and J usage is TRBJ2-3, with a possible D match to TRBD2 (5 bases). CDR1 is SGHNT, CDR2 YYREEE, per germline (reference sequence). This CDR3 is built from 14 residues. Trimming removed 5 bases at V and 2 bases at J, with 12 bases between.

This clone showed up just a few times. The chain is built from TRBV5-5 and TRBJ1-3; 8 bases agree with TRBD1. Germline CDR1 reads SGHKS; CDR2 reads YYEKEE (reference sequence). V dropped 0 bases and J dropped 0; count of bases not matched to a gene: 11. The CDR3 covers 19 residues. This chain's CDR3 is CASSLGTGFGFTSGNTIYF. The CDR3 region has the DNA TGTGCCAGCAGCTTGGGGACAGGGTTCGGTTTCACCTCTGGAAACACCATATATTTT.

This clone was seen once. V and J are TRBV15 and TRBJ2-1; 9 bases line up with TRBD2. This CDR3 comprises 17 residues. V lost 5 bases, J lost 2 bases, and 10 bases stayed unmatched. Germline-derived CDR1 and CDR2 are LNHNV and YYDKDF (reference sequence). As DNA, the CDR3 is TGTGCCACCAGCTCACGACTAGCGGAGCCCCCCTACAATGAGCAGTTCTTC. Its translation is CATSSRLAEPPYNEQFF.

The rearrangement uses TRBV6-5 and TRBJ2-1; 14 nucleotides agree with TRBD2. V shed 4 bases and J 8 bases; nucleotides not matched to a gene: 4. The CDR3 extends over 15 amino acids. Germline-derived CDR1 and CDR2 are MNHEY and SVGAGI. The CDR3 nucleotides read TGTGCCAGCAGTTCGACTAGCGGGAGGGGTTATGAGCAGTTCTTC. This encodes CASSSTSGRGYEQFF.

The chain couples TRBV27 to TRBJ2-7; D remains unclear. The CDR3 extends over 11 amino acids. The germline CDR1 and CDR2 sequences are MNHEY and SMNVEV (reference sequence). V dropped 0 bases and J dropped 6 bases, with 3 bases sitting between them. CDR3 sequence: CASSLSSEQYF. As DNA, the CDR3 is TGTGCCAGCAGTTTATCGAGCGAGCAGTACTTC.